The rows below give T cell receptor beta chains drawn from one sample of a study of graft-versus-host responses after intestinal transplantation. The table came from immunoSEQ multiplex PCR; TCRdb's copy has only in-frame clones and leaves some out. The table includes approximately 89,000 clones, 80% to 95% detected once. The input for sequencing was PBMCs, taken approximately 420 days after intestinal transplant. The receptors originated from a human patient who received an intestinal transplant, so some T cells may come from the graft donor. The CDR3 runs from the conserved cysteine through the conserved F or W. Each record gives: J gene, V gene, CDR3 protein.

TRBJ2-3 | TRBV27 | CASLPDLDTQYF
TRBJ2-4 | TRBV9 | CASSVDQGLGQNIQYF
TRBJ2-3 | TRBV6-4 | CASSSGESDTQYF
TRBJ1-1 | TRBV11-2 | CASSLRDRGGSEAFF
TRBJ2-1 | TRBV12-5 | CASGTGQSYNEQFF
TRBJ2-2 | TRBV6-6 | CASTDRVNTGELFF
TRBJ1-5 | TRBV23-1 | CASTRPYKTSSRYQPQHF
TRBJ2-2 | TRBV11-2 | CASRRTGHTGELFF
TRBJ1-4 | TRBV2 | CASVLGGSTNEKLFF
TRBJ1-1 | TRBV7-2 | CASSPQGGRGAFF
TRBJ1-1 | TRBV11-1 | CASGEQGAAPSTEAFF
TRBJ1-1 | TRBV9 | CASSPGQGGTNEAFF
TRBJ2-1 | TRBV2 | CASVGGEQFF
TRBJ1-3 | TRBV9 | CASSVAGNSGNTIYF
TRBJ2-1 | TRBV10-2 | CATRGGGGSFYNEQFF
TRBJ2-5 | TRBV7-2 | CASSLGPGGSRETQYF
TRBJ2-7 | TRBV10-3 | CAISVQQAYEQYF
TRBJ2-7 | TRBV18 | CASSPGISYEQYF
TRBJ2-1 | TRBV11-2 | CASSPGLAGNNKQFF
TRBJ1-1 | TRBV7-3 | CASIDRAGTEAFF
TRBJ1-3 | TRBV25-1 | CASSEYGGGNTIYF
TRBJ2-3 | TRBV6-1 | CASSVPPPYTDTQYF
TRBJ1-2 | TRBV11-2 | CASSLQTGKANYGYTF
TRBJ2-7 | TRBV5-1 | CASSVGTGGSYEQYF
TRBJ2-5 | TRBV7-9 | CASSLTGQGGTQYF
TRBJ2-6 | TRBV21-1 | CASRVGTVLQGANVLTF
TRBJ1-1 | TRBV27 | CASLRKGGVTEAFF
TRBJ1-2 | TRBV19 | CASSSVTVPPYGYTF
TRBJ2-7 | TRBV10-3 | CAIGDSYEQYF
TRBJ1-3 | TRBV12-5 | CASGSSLSSGNTIYF
TRBJ1-1 | TRBV5-4 | CASSSGRLSVGTEAFF
TRBJ2-1 | TRBV2 | CASREGLGKYEQFF
TRBJ2-1 | TRBV29-1 | CSVEENPAGNEQFF
TRBJ1-5 | TRBV5-1 | CASSPGQPNQPQHF
TRBJ1-6 | TRBV27 | CASSPQGTHNSPLHF
TRBJ2-1 | TRBV7-9 | CASSFSPNEQFF
TRBJ2-1 | TRBV4-1 | CASSQNPASSYNEQFF
TRBJ1-1 | TRBV15 | CATSGTRTGFGEAFF
TRBJ1-5 | TRBV9 | CASSVFGDSNQPQHF
TRBJ1-5 | TRBV27 | CASSLGGRGNQPQHF
TRBJ1-6 | TRBV29-1 | CSVASSYNSPLHF
TRBJ1-2 | TRBV2 | CASSREANYGYTF
TRBJ2-1 | TRBV5-1 | CASSFSGQSYNEQFF
TRBJ1-1 | TRBV6-6 | CASSIRGDLAFF
TRBJ1-4 | TRBV5-1 | CASSFIGHRNEKLFF
TRBJ1-4 | TRBV7-3 | CASSLLGIRAATNEKLFF
TRBJ2-6 | TRBV29-1 | CSAAGLFGANVLTF
TRBJ2-5 | TRBV19 | CASSRRGSQETQYF
TRBJ1-6 | TRBV6-5 | CASSRSSYNSPLHF
TRBJ1-1 | TRBV7-6 | CASSLQGGEAFF
TRBJ1-2 | TRBV13 | CASSPGRGAYGYTF
TRBJ2-2 | TRBV9 | CASSVAGHTGELFF
TRBJ1-5 | TRBV21-1 | CASSKGGTARNQPQHF
TRBJ1-1 | TRBV7-8 | CASSLGANTEAFF
TRBJ2-6 | TRBV6-5 | CASTQRVTGANVLTF
TRBJ2-2 | TRBV11-2 | CASSTQGAGTGELFF
TRBJ2-3 | TRBV2 | CASSGTGGTDTQYF
TRBJ1-5 | TRBV6-1 | CASKGEGVSQPQHF
TRBJ2-4 | TRBV5-6 | CASSLVPRIDIQYF